This TCR beta chain was sequenced during a study of Graves' ophthalmopathy and Graves' hyperthyroidism. Broader study findings: The majority of expanded thyroid clonotypes above 0.001 frequency also occurred in blood. From stable hyperthyroidism, ophthalmopathy was separated by a 13-signature model with roughly 89% sensitivity and under 84% specificity.

Remarks on this clonotype: Its cognate antigen is unknown.

The CDR3 sequence is 15 residues long. Germline values: CDR1 KGHSH, CDR2 LQKENI. V was clipped by 3 bases and J by 5 bases, with 16 bases between them. The stable label applied to hyperthyroidism with no ophthalmopathy within 18 months of follow-up. Lactation, pregnancy, uncontrolled infections and other autoimmune diseases were all grounds for excluding patients. RNA transcripts served as template for amplifying TCR beta CDR3 sequences. In the first round, RT-PCR was carried out with HTBI primers, and a multiplex PCR formed the second round. TCRdb independently ran MiXCR on the multiplex PCR reads; one entry per CDR3 protein. There are 600,000 to 650,000 distinct CDR3 sequences in the sample; about a fifth occur only once, and more than 5.5% lies in the top ten.

This receptor was identified in a woman younger than 35 with stable Graves' hyperthyroidism. Some clones in this sample may be carry-over from other donors' samples. The sample comprised peripheral blood. The V call is TRBV18, the J call TRBJ1-1, with D uncertain. CDR3 DNA: TGTGCCAGCTCACCTGGTCTAGGAGCCAGGACTGAAGCTTTCTTT. It codes for CASSPGLGARTEAFF.